Listed here are 6 T cell receptor beta chains from one sample, sequenced in a study of blood T cell repertoires in COVID-19. Only in-frame clones appear in the TCRdb table, and some are missing; sequencing was by immunoSEQ multiplex PCR. The table shows some 170,000 clones, with 82% occurring only once. Material for sequencing was peripheral blood. These receptors came from a woman aged 70 to 79 with acute or convalescent COVID-19.

V usage is TRBV5-6 and J usage is TRBJ1-5; the D is unclear. The CDR3 is made up of 15 amino acids. Germline CDR1 SGHDT, CDR2 YYEEEE. V lost 3 bases and J lost 2, with 12 bases in between. The DNA for the CDR3 is TGTGCCAGCAGCTCCCCGCCAAGCCGCAATCAGCCCCAGCATTTT. It translates to CASSSPPSRNQPQHF. The variable domain in full, with the rest retrieved from reference TRBV5-6 and TRBJ1-5, is DAGVTQSPTHLIKTRGQQVTLRCSPKSGHDTVSWYQQALGQGPQFIFQYYEEEERQRGNFPDRFSGHQFPNYSSELNVNALLLGDSALYLCASSSPPSRNQPQHFGDGTRLSIL.

The gene calls are TRBV7-2 and TRBJ2-2; 8 positions agree with TRBD2. The junction had 7 bases not matched to a gene; V was cut back by 7 bases and J by 6 bases. CDR1 and CDR2 (germline): SGHTA, FQGNSA. The CDR3 runs 14 residues. The CDR3 loop is CASKSGRGSGELFF. In DNA, the CDR3 is TGTGCCAGCAAGAGCGGGAGAGGGTCCGGGGAGCTGTTTTTT. The entire variable domain, with the rest obtained from reference TRBV7-2 and TRBJ2-2, is as follows: GAGVSQSPSNKVTEKGKDVELRCDPISGHTALYWYRQSLGQGLEFLIYFQGNSAPDKSGLPSDRFSAERTGGSVSTLTIQRTQQEDSAVYLCASKSGRGSGELFFGEGSRLTVL.

CDR3 region: CASSLGEFADTQYF. The CDR3 region has the DNA TGTGCCAGCAGCTTGGGCGAGTTCGCAGATACGCAGTATTTT. This chain uses TRBV11-3 with TRBJ2-3; no reliable D call. Trimming took off 3 bases at V and 4 bases at J, with 11 bases between the two ends. CDR1 SGHNT and CDR2 YENEEA come from the germline V gene. CDR3 length equals 14 residues. Filled out from reference TRBV11-3 and TRBJ2-3, the complete variable domain reads EAGVVQSPRYKIIEKKQPVAFWCNPISGHNTLYWYLQNLGQGPELLIRYENEEAVDDSQLPKDRFSAERLKGVDSTLKIQPAELGDSAVYLCASSLGEFADTQYFGPGTRLTVL.

This chain joins TRBV7-8 and TRBJ1-6, with D maybe TRBD1 (5 bases). Germline assignment: CDR1 SGHVS and CDR2 FQNEAQ. CDR3 size: 15 residues. Trimming removed 5 bases from V and 4 bases from J, with 12 bases in between. CDR3 sequence: CASSPEAGYNSPLHF. The CDR3 DNA is TGTGCCAGCAGCCCCGAGGCAGGGTATAATTCACCCCTCCACTTT.

V gene TRBV13 combines with J gene TRBJ2-1; 8 nucleotides align to TRBD2. V shed 8 bases, J shed 5 bases, and the junction held 8 bases outside the gene matches. Germline V lookup: CDR1 PRHDT, CDR2 FYEKMQ (reference sequence). The length of the CDR3 is 14 residues. The CDR3 nucleotides read TGTGCCAGCCTCGGGGGGGCGCAAGACAATGAGCAGTTCTTC. The encoded protein is CASLGGAQDNEQFF.

The chain is built from TRBV3-1 (or the pseudogene TRBV3-2) and TRBJ1-5, with 7 bases matching TRBD1. The CDR3 contains 17 residues. In germline, CDR1 is LGHDT, CDR2 YNNKEL (reference sequence). J lost 0 bases, V lost 4 bases, and 9 bases had no gene match. The CDR3 bases are TGTGCCAGCAGCCTGCCAGGGGGATCCCCTAGCAATCAGCCCCAGCATTTT. This encodes CASSLPGGSPSNQPQHF.